This T cell receptor (beta chain) emerged from a study of OX40 agonist ivuxolimab in advanced cancers. About the study: The dose-escalation group included hepatocellular carcinoma, melanoma, renal cell carcinoma and head and neck cancer. Study-level results: Clonal expansion in partial responders at 0.1-3.0 mg/kg ranked among the lowest. CD4+ and CD8+ blood T cells expanded clonally by week 6 at 0.1 to 3.0 mg/kg.

In regard to this clone: Its antigen is undetermined.

Germline values: CDR1 SSHAT, CDR2 FNYEAQ (reference sequence). The ends lost 5 bases at V and 2 bases at J; junction bases unmatched: 10. The length of the CDR3 is 16 residues. TCRdb's copy holds only in-frame clones and misses some; the assay was immunoSEQ multiplex PCR. The sample lists roughly 67,000 clones, roughly 87% seen once, with 0.38% in the top ten. V gene TRBV7-7 combines with J gene TRBJ2-5; 8 bases fit TRBD1. Sequences were derived from CD4+ or CD8+ T cells sorted from blood, sampled in a trial of the OX40 agonist ivuxolimab. This TCR derives from an adult with an advanced solid tumor such as melanoma, head and neck, liver or kidney cancer. The DNA of the CDR3 is TGTGCCAGCAGCCCCGACCCGGGACAGGAGCAAGAGACCCAGTACTTC. This sequence encodes CASSPDPGQEQETQYF.